This entry describes one T cell receptor beta chain. Its antigen is unknown. Germline values: CDR1 MNHNS, CDR2 SASEGT. The V end lost 0 bases, the J end lost 0 bases, and 15 bases lay between the germline ends. This CDR3 is 19 amino acids long. The data derive from a study of blood T cells in healthy people across ages. A sample-barcoded 5' primer and a J-beta primer mix were used in a second PCR of roughly 7 to 11 cycles. Each TCR beta cDNA got a 12-nucleotide random molecular identifier. TCRdb called the 5' RACE reads again in MiXCR, with one record for every CDR3 protein. There are over a million distinct CDR3 sequences in the sample; approximately 63% occur only once, and over 6.5% lies in the top ten. Whole-study findings and limits: More naive CD4+ cells and higher diversity were found in long-lived than in aged donors. A strong correlation was found between TCR beta diversity and the percentage of naive T cells.

Healthy Caucasian individuals from Russia aged roughly 6 to 90 served as donors. This clonotype was sampled from a man aged 18 to 30 in good health. The sequencing input was blood. V is TRBV6-1 and J is TRBJ2-6; a weak D match, TRBD1 (6 bases). The CDR3 here is CASSEAHPGVDSGANVLTF. CDR3 sequence (DNA): TGTGCCAGCAGTGAAGCGCACCCAGGGGTCGACTCTGGGGCCAACGTCCTGACTTTC.